The 17 T cell receptor beta chains given below trace back to one sample, sequenced in a study of T cell changes during pregnancy in multiple sclerosis. TCRdb's copy holds only in-frame clones and misses some; the assay was immunoSEQ multiplex PCR. Of around 42,000 clones in the sample, about 92% were seen once. The sample here was CD4+ T cells from peripheral blood mononuclear cells, taken in the third trimester of pregnancy. These receptors were collected from a female donor with multiple sclerosis, enrolled in a pregnancy study.

The V call is TRBV30, the J call TRBJ1-6; D might be TRBD1 (5 bases). This CDR3 region has 14 residues. V was clipped by 3 bases and J by 1 base, with 7 bases between them. Germline V gene lookup returns CDR1 GTSNPN and CDR2 SVGIG (reference sequence). The CDR3 loop is CAWRGGSYNSPLHF. The CDR3 nucleotides are TGTGCCTGGAGGGGGGGGTCCTATAATTCACCCCTCCACTTT.

The J gene is TRBJ2-5, the V gene TRBV5-1, with 9 bases fitting TRBD1. The CDR3 is made up of 14 amino acids. Germline values: CDR1 SGHRS, CDR2 YFSETQ. The V and J ends lost 5 bases and 4 bases, in that order; junction bases with no gene match: 6. CDR3 DNA: TGCGCCAGCAGATTAGGGACAGGGAGAGAGACCCAGTACTTC. Protein: CASRLGTGRETQYF.

This chain joins TRBV18 and TRBJ2-2; 12 bases align to TRBD1. The germline CDR1 and CDR2 sequences are KGHSH and LQKENI. Trimming at V came to 3 bases and at J to 5 bases, leaving 7 bases not matched to a gene. The CDR3 loop spans 17 amino acids. DNA of the CDR3: TGTGCCAGCTCACCTACCGGGACAGGGGGCATAACCGGGGAGCTGTTTTTT. The encoded protein is CASSPTGTGGITGELFF.

The chain employs TRBV4-2 and TRBJ1-2; D possibly corresponds to TRBD1 (5 bases). Looked up from germline, CDR1 is LGHNA and CDR2 is YNFKEQ. V lost 4 bases and J 3 bases, leaving 9 bases between the germline ends. This CDR3 contains 13 residues. In DNA form, the CDR3 reads TGTGCCAGCAGCCCGGGGGGGGACTATGGCTACACCTTC. Translated: CASSPGGDYGYTF.

Only one count was recorded for this clone. V gene TRBV11-1 combines with J gene TRBJ2-7; 7 bases line up with TRBD2. CDR1 SGHAT and CDR2 FQDESV come from the germline V gene (reference sequence). This CDR3 is built from 16 residues. V shed 2 bases and J 6 bases; nucleotides not matched to a gene: 13. CDR3 protein: CASSLLLGGSGAEQYF. The CDR3, as DNA: TGTGCCAGCAGCTTACTCTTGGGCGGGAGTGGCGCCGAGCAGTACTTC.

V usage is TRBV11-2 and J usage is TRBJ1-4, with unresolved D. Germline V lookup: CDR1 SGHAT, CDR2 FQNNGV. This CDR3 has 14 amino acids. Trimming cost V 1 base and J 6 bases, with 9 bases left between them. CDR3: CASSLVSGYEKLFF. Written as DNA, the CDR3 is TGTGCCAGCAGCTTAGTTTCGGGGTATGAAAAACTGTTTTTT.

The chain employs TRBV5-1 and TRBJ1-1; D gene unclear. This CDR3 comprises 14 residues. Deletions cut 1 base from V and 1 base from J, with 8 bases between. Germline assignment: CDR1 SGHRS and CDR2 YFSETQ. CDR3 nucleotides: TGCGCCAGCAGCTTGATACTCTCGAACACTGAAGCTTTCTTT. Residues: CASSLILSNTEAFF.

The rearrangement joins TRBV19 to TRBJ1-1; 7 bases line up with TRBD1. Germline CDR1 LNHDA, CDR2 SQIVND (reference sequence). The CDR3 sequence is 14 residues long. The V and J ends lost 6 bases and 1 base, in that order; junction bases with no gene match: 5. CDR3 in amino acids: CASRPTGANTEAFF. The CDR3 bases are TGTGCCAGTAGGCCAACAGGGGCGAACACTGAAGCTTTCTTT. The full variable domain, with the rest looked up from reference TRBV19 and TRBJ1-1, is DGGITQSPKYLFRKEGQNVTLSCEQNLNHDAMYWYRQDPGQGLRLIYYSQIVNDFQKGDIAEGYSVSREKKESFPLTVTSAQKNPTAFYLCASRPTGANTEAFFGQGTRLTVV.

The V and J genes are TRBV4-3 and TRBJ2-1, with 9 bases lining up with TRBD1. CDR3 length: 14 amino acids. The germline gives CDR1 LGHNA, CDR2 YSLEER. V shed 3 bases, J shed 7 bases, and the junction held 4 bases outside the gene matches. For the CDR3, the DNA is TGCGCCAGCAGCCATACAGGGGGCTTAAATGAGCAGTTCTTC. Residues: CASSHTGGLNEQFF.

The chain couples TRBV4-2 to TRBJ2-7, with D unresolved. The V end lost 1 base, the J end lost 2 bases, and 9 bases lay between the germline ends. Germline assignment: CDR1 LGHNA and CDR2 YNFKEQ. This CDR3 has 14 residues. CDR3 nucleotides: TGTGCCAGCAGCCAAGCATCGGTAGCCTACGAGCAGTACTTC. This encodes CASSQASVAYEQYF.

The chain joins TRBV5-1 to TRBJ2-1; 12 nucleotides line up with TRBD2. J lost 8 bases, V lost 5 bases, and 8 bases had no gene match. This CDR3 is 15 amino acids long. The germline CDR1 and CDR2 sequences are SGHRS and YFSETQ. The CDR3 bases are TGCGCCAGCAGTATTGGACTAGCGGGAAGGGATGAGCAGTTCTTC. As protein: CASSIGLAGRDEQFF.

The chain links TRBV5-1 to TRBJ2-7; D ambiguous. There are 15 residues in the CDR3. Per germline, CDR1 SGHRS and CDR2 YFSETQ. The V end lost 0 bases, the J end lost 4 bases, and 14 bases lay between the germline ends. CDR3 residues: CASSLGGSDLYEQYF. DNA for the CDR3: TGCGCCAGCAGCTTGGGCGGATCCGATCTGTACGAGCAGTACTTC.

J is TRBJ1-4 and V is TRBV6-5, with D perhaps matching TRBD1 (6 bases). This CDR3 region has 16 residues. V was clipped by 1 base and J by 4 bases, with 13 bases between them. CDR1 MNHEY and CDR2 SVGAGI come from the germline V gene. In DNA, the CDR3 is TGTGCCAGCAGTTACTTGAAACAGGGTTTTAATGAAAAACTGTTTTTT. Translated: CASSYLKQGFNEKLFF.

V is TRBV10-2 and J is TRBJ2-7; D is perhaps TRBD2 (6 bases). CDR3 length equals 15 residues. CDR1 and CDR2 from the germline V gene are WSHSY and SAAADI. Trimming removed 8 bases from V and 3 bases from J, with 20 bases in between. The CDR3 coding sequence is TGCGCCAGCCGTCAACTGGCGGGACCTTACTACGAGCAGTACTTC. Its translation is CASRQLAGPYYEQYF.

This sequence joins TRBV5-4 and TRBJ1-2, with 12 bases identical to TRBD1. V lost 5 bases and J lost 4; bases outside the gene matches: 6. The germline CDR1 and CDR2 sequences are SGHNT and YYREEE (reference sequence). This CDR3 region has 15 residues. CDR3 amino acids: CASSQGQGASYGYTF. The CDR3 coding sequence is TGTGCCAGCAGTCAGGGACAGGGGGCCTCCTATGGCTACACCTTC.

This clone was picked up one time. Here the CDR3 DNA reads TGTGCCAGCAGCCAAGTTGTCGGGGGACGCAATCAGCCCCAGCATTTT. It encodes CASSQVVGGRNQPQHF. The chain has TRBV4-2 and TRBJ1-5, with TRBD1 as a possible D gene (5 bases). CDR3 length: 16 amino acids. V was cut by 1 base and J by 2 bases, with 12 bases left in between. In germline, CDR1 is LGHNA, CDR2 YNFKEQ.

The chain recombines TRBV11-2 with TRBJ2-7; 9 bases match TRBD1. V shed 1 base, J shed 2 bases, and the junction held 3 bases outside the gene matches. The CDR3 has 15 amino acids. CDR1 is SGHAT and CDR2 is FQNNGV in the germline V gene. The CDR3 loop is CASSLVGTGTYEQYF. The CDR3 coding sequence is TGTGCCAGCAGCTTAGTAGGGACAGGGACCTACGAGCAGTACTTC.